The 3 T cell receptor beta chains below were found in one sample sequenced in a study of T-cell memory formation after mild COVID-19. TCRdb re-called the 5' RACE reads with MiXCR, one entry per CDR3 protein. The sample lists about 210,000 distinct CDR3 sequences; under 30% were seen once. The sequenced sample was PBMCs or a T cell subset sorted from them (not recorded which). All receptors derive from an adult woman who had mild COVID-19 (a few samples of this study predate the infection). Cell type and time point are not known.

The chain employs TRBV4-1 and TRBJ1-1, with 8 bases matching TRBD1. The ends lost 6 bases at V and 7 bases at J; junction bases unmatched: 4. Germline lookup yields CDR1 MGHRA and CDR2 YSYEKL. CDR3 length: 12 residues. CDR3 bases: TGCGCCAGCAGTCAGACAGGGGTTGAAGCTTTCTTT. It codes for CASSQTGVEAFF.

The CDR3 region is CASSIWTSDNEQFF. The DNA of the CDR3 is TGTGCCAGTAGTATTTGGACTAGTGACAATGAGCAGTTCTTC. This sequence joins TRBV19 and TRBJ2-1, with TRBD2 matching 7 bases. The trim removed 3 bases at V and 5 bases at J, leaving 4 bases unmatched. The CDR3 loop spans 14 amino acids. The V gene's germline CDR1 is LNHDA and CDR2 SQIVND (reference sequence). The full variable domain, rest sourced from reference TRBV19 and TRBJ2-1, is DGGITQSPKYLFRKEGQNVTLSCEQNLNHDAMYWYRQDPGQGLRLIYYSQIVNDFQKGDIAEGYSVSREKKESFPLTVTSAQKNPTAFYLCASSIWTSDNEQFFGPGTRLTVL.

As for this clonotype: The junction does not match germline at one end; this may be a read error. This chain uses TRBV3-1 with TRBJ2-3; 11 bases fit TRBD2. This CDR3 comprises 14 residues. Germline CDR1 and CDR2: LGHDT and YNNKEL (reference sequence). The CDR3 loop reads CASSQDLVAGGPIF. Written as DNA, the CDR3 is TGTGCCAGCAGCCAAGATCTTGTAGCGGGGGGGCCGATCTTT.